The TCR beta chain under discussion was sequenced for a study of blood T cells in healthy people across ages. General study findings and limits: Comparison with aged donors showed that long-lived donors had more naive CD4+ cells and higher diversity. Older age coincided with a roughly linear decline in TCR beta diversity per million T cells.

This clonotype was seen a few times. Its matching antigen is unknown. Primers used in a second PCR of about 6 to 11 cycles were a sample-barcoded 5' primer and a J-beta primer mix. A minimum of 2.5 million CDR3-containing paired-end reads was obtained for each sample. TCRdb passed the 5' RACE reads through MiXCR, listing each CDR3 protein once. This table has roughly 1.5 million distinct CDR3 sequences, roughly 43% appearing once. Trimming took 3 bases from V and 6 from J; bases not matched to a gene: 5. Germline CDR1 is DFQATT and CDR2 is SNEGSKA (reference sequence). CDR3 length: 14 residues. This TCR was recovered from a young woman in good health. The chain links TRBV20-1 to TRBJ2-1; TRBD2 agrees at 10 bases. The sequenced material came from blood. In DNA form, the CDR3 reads TGCAGTGCTAGGACACTAGCGGGGCCCAATGAGCAGTTCTTC. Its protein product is CSARTLAGPNEQFF.